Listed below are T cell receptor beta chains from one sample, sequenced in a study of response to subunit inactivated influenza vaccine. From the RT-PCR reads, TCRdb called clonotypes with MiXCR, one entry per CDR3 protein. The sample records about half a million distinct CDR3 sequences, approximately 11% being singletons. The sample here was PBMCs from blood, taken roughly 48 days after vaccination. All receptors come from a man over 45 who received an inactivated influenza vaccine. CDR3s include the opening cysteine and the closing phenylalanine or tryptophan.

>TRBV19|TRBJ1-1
CATTTAGMVTEAFF
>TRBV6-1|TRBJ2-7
CASSEDDGGASEQYF
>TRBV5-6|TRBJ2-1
CASSQEATGRGNEQFF
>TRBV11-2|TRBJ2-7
CASSSLGTGTYEQYF
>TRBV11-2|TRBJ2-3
CASSPRKAGGYLTSNTDTQYF
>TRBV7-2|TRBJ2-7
CASSLPGGGQQYF
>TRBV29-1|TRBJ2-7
CSVEEGLAGVYEQYF
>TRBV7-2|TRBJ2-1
CASSLGGTIYYNEQFF
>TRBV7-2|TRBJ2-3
CASRVAASTDTQYF
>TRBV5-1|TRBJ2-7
CASSLTSGYSYEQYF
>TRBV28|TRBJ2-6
CASRIAGAGANVLTF
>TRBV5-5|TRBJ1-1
CASSWGQGATEAFF
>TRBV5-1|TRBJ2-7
CASSLQGSSYEQYF
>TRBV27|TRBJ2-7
CASSSSRLAGAYEQYF